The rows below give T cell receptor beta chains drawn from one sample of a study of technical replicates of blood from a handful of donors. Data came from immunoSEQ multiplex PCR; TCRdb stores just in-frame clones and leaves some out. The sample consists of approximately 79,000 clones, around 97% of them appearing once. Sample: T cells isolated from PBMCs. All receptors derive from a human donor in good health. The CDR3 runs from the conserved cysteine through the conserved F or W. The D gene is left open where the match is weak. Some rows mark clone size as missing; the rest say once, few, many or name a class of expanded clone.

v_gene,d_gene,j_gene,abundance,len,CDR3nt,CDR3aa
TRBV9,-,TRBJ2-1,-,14,TGTGCCAGCAGCGTAGTCAGCTCCTACAATGAGCAGTTCTTC,CASSVVSSYNEQFF
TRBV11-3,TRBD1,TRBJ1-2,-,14,TGTGCCAGCAGCTGGGGGACAGGAGGGAATGGCTACACCTTC,CASSWGTGGNGYTF
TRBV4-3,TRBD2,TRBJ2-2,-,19,TGCGCCAGCAGCCGAAGCCCGAGACTAGCGGGAGGGCCCCCCGGGGAGCTGTTTTTT,CASSRSPRLAGGPPGELFF
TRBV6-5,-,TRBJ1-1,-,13,TGTGCCAGCAGCAAAGCAGGGGCCACTGAAGCTTTCTTT,CASSKAGATEAFF
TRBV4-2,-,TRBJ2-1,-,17,TGTGCCAGCAGCCAAGATCTGTCCCGGGACTTCTACAATGAGCAGTTCTTC,CASSQDLSRDFYNEQFF
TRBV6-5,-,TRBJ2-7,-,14,TGTGCCAGCAGTCTCACAGGAGAATCCTACGAGCAGTACTTC,CASSLTGESYEQYF
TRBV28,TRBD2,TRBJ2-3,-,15,TGTGCCAGCAGTTCCGGGACTAAAAGCACAGATACGCAGTATTTT,CASSSGTKSTDTQYF
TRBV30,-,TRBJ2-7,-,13,TGTGCCTCCAGGAGGGGGGGGTCCTACGAGCAGTACTTC,CASRRGGSYEQYF
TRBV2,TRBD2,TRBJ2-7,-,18,TGTGCCAGCAGTGAGAATCCCGTGGATCTGGGACTAGCCTACGAGCAGTACTTC,CASSENPVDLGLAYEQYF
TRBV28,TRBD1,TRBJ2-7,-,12,TGTGCCAGCAAAGGGGACAGGGCCGAGCAGTACTTC,CASKGDRAEQYF
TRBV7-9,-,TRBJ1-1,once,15,TGTGCCAGCAGCTCACCTGGGACATTACACACTGAAGCTTTCTTT,CASSSPGTLHTEAFF
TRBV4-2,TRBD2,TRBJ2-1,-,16,TGTGCCAGCAGCCAAGAAGCGGGAGAAGGTGGGAATGAGCAGTTCTTC,CASSQEAGEGGNEQFF
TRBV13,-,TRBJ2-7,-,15,TGTGCCAGCAGCTTGAGAGGGTCTGGGCCCTACGAGCAGTACTTC,CASSLRGSGPYEQYF
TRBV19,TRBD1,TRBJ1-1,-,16,TGTGCCAGTAGGGTCCAGGACAGGGAGGGGAACACTGAAGCTTTCTTT,CASRVQDREGNTEAFF
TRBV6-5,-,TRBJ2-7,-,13,TGTGCCAGCAGTTACTCCCCCCTCTACGAGCAGTACTTC,CASSYSPLYEQYF
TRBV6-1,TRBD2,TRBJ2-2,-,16,TGTGCCAGCAGTGCCAAGCGGGAGAATAGTGCCGGGGAGCTGTTTTTT,CASSAKRENSAGELFF
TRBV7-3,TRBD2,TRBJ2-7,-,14,TGTGCCAGCAGCCCCGGGGCGGGAGACTACGAGCAGTACTTC,CASSPGAGDYEQYF
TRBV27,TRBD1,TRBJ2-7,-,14,TGTGCCAGCAGTTTGGGGACAGCAACCTACGAGCAGTACTTC,CASSLGTATYEQYF
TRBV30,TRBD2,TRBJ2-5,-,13,TGTGCCTGGAGTGTACTAGCGGGAGAGACCCAGTACTTC,CAWSVLAGETQYF
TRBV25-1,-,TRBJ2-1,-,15,TGTGCCAGCAGTGATCCCGGAGTCGGATACAATGAGCAGTTCTTC,CASSDPGVGYNEQFF